This TCR beta chain was found in a study of shared clonotypes between healthy human individuals. This clone has at least ten counts. The antigen is unknown. The same CDR3 arises from other DNA sequences in this sample as well. The study, taken as a whole, reports: Expectations were that clonotype sharing among donors would be affected by sequencing depth.

The assay was immunoSEQ multiplex PCR, and TCRdb's table has in-frame clones only and misses some. The table includes about 480,000 clones, almost 80% detected once. All of the donors resided in Nashville, Tennessee, and each was a Caucasian adult. Sequenced: PBMCs. The receptor comes from a woman between 35 and 50 years old in good health. Some clones in this sample may be carry-over from other donors' samples.

CDR3 sequence reads: CASSLLGQGSDLNAFF. DNA of the CDR3: TGTGCCAGCAGCCTACTCGGACAGGGGAGCGACCTGAATGCTTTCTTT. The rearrangement joins TRBV11-1 to TRBJ1-1; TRBD1 agrees at 9 bases. The CDR3 length is 16 residues. Germline V CDR1 and CDR2: SGHAT, FQDESV (reference sequence). J was trimmed by 11 bases and V by 5 bases; bases with no gene match: 18.